The 20 T cell receptor beta chains below all came from one sample that was sequenced in a study of human T cells and chemical hapten exposure. TCRdb itself ran the RACE reads through MiXCR, one entry per CDR3 protein. The sample has 150,000 to 200,000 distinct CDR3 sequences; about a quarter are singletons. Time point indicated: patch test 3, about 24 weeks after DPC sensitization. This sample's treatment: therapeutic diphenylcyclopropenone sensitization with weekly scalp DPC. Sequenced here: whole blood, sampled in connection with sensitization to the hapten diphenylcyclopropenone (DPC). The receptor set was obtained from a woman aged 18-29 years with alopecia areata. Some clones in this sample may be carry-over from other donors' samples.

The rearrangement links TRBV30 to TRBJ1-2; D unclear. The V end lost 8 bases, the J end lost 6 bases, and 16 bases lay between the germline ends. The CDR3 is 12 amino acids. Per germline, CDR1 GTSNPN and CDR2 SVGIG (reference sequence). The CDR3 coding sequence is TGTGCCCCCGTACGGGATTCCGATGGCTACACCTTC. This codes for CAPVRDSDGYTF.

The chain uses TRBV29-1 and TRBJ2-7; perhaps TRBD1 as D (6 bases). This CDR3 region has 12 residues. From germline, CDR1 is SQVTM and CDR2 ANQGSEA. The V and J ends lost 7 bases and 2 bases respectively, with 12 bases between them. The CDR3 loop is CSARDITYEQYF. In DNA, the CDR3 is TGCAGCGCACGGGACATCACCTACGAGCAGTACTTC.

The rearrangement links TRBV20-1 to TRBJ2-1; D is perhaps TRBD2 (6 bases). The V end lost 1 base, the J end lost 2 bases, and 18 bases lay between the germline ends. CDR1 and CDR2 (germline): DFQATT, SNEGSKA (reference sequence). This CDR3 is built from 17 residues. The CDR3 region has the DNA TGCAGTGCTAGAGGATATGCCGCGGGGAGAACCTACAATGAGCAGTTCTTC. Translation: CSARGYAAGRTYNEQFF.

A note on this clonotype: A much bigger clone sits one base away, suggesting this may be a read error. The rearrangement joins TRBV11-1 to TRBJ2-1, with unresolved D. The end of the DNA is better explained by TRBJ2-7, so the J call may be wrong. The length of the CDR3 is 12 residues. CDR1 SGHAT and CDR2 FQDESV come from the germline V gene (reference sequence). CDR3 amino acids: CASRDTNNEQYF. CDR3 sequence (DNA): TGTGCCAGCAGAGACACAAACAATGAGCAGTACTTC.

This clonotype was recorded a few times. The chain is built from TRBV5-1 and TRBJ2-2; 11 nucleotides line up with TRBD2. Germline lookup yields CDR1 SGHRS and CDR2 YFSETQ. The CDR3 totals 16 residues. V shed 4 bases and J 2 bases; nucleotides not matched to a gene: 4. The CDR3 here is CASSRGTSGNTGELFF. As DNA, the CDR3 is TGCGCCAGCAGCAGGGGGACTAGCGGCAACACCGGGGAGCTGTTTTTT.

The table lists this clonotype with a few counts. The genes are TRBV4-2 and TRBJ2-2, with D maybe TRBD2 (6 bases). Trimming left V 1 base short and J 2 bases short, with 8 bases between. The CDR3 extends over 15 amino acids. In germline, CDR1 is LGHNA, CDR2 YNFKEQ. The CDR3 nucleotides read TGTGCCAGCAGCCAAGCTAGCGATAACACCGGGGAGCTGTTTTTT. Its translation: CASSQASDNTGELFF.

This clonotype was observed a few times. The chain joins TRBV12-3 or TRBV12-4 to TRBJ2-2, with no clear D. V dropped 2 bases and J dropped 5 bases, with 12 bases sitting between them. The CDR3 contains 15 residues. CDR3 region: CASSLPPQRTGELFF. CDR3 coding DNA: TGTGCCAGCAGTTTACCCCCCCAACGGACCGGGGAGCTGTTTTTT.

The chain carries TRBV7-2 and TRBJ1-2; tentatively, D is TRBD1 (6 bases). The CDR3 runs to 13 residues. Germline CDR1 and CDR2: SGHTA and FQGNSA. V lost 4 bases, J lost 4 bases, and 10 bases lay in between. The CDR3 reads CASSSGVSYGYTF. The CDR3 DNA is TGTGCCAGCAGCTCAGGGGTTAGCTATGGCTACACCTTC.

The V gene is TRBV11-3, the J gene TRBJ2-3; D possibly uses TRBD1 or TRBD2 (5 bases each). V shed 1 base and J shed 6 bases, with 11 bases lying between them. CDR1 is SGHNT and CDR2 is YENEEA in the germline V gene. This CDR3 has 14 residues. CDR3 loop: CASSLGDPIDTQYF. The CDR3 DNA follows: TGTGCCAGCAGCTTAGGGGACCCGATTGATACGCAGTATTTT.

The V call is TRBV29-1, the J call TRBJ2-7; 7 nucleotides align to TRBD1. This CDR3 is built from 13 residues. CDR1 and CDR2 (germline): SQVTM, ANQGSEA. V dropped 6 bases and J dropped 3; count of bases not matched to a gene: 8. The CDR3 DNA sequence: TGCAGCGTAATATCAGGGGGAAACTACGAGCAGTACTTC. Its translation is CSVISGGNYEQYF.

The chain couples TRBV7-8 to TRBJ2-7; the D is unclear. CDR1 is SGHVS and CDR2 is FQNEAQ in the germline V gene. CDR3 length: 14 residues. V lost 1 base and J lost 2, with 9 bases in between. CDR3 protein: CASSLGVGPYEQYF. The CDR3 DNA reads TGTGCCAGCAGCTTAGGGGTAGGCCCCTACGAGCAGTACTTC.

This clonotype has only a few counts. The chain links TRBV29-1 to TRBJ2-1, with TRBD2 identical over 9 bases. This CDR3 region has 14 residues. Germline V CDR1 and CDR2: SQVTM, ANQGSEA. V was pared by 4 bases and J by 9 bases, with 10 bases of the junction left unmatched. The CDR3 DNA reads TGCAGCGTTGTTGGTGTTTCTAGCGGGATTGAGCAGTTCTTC. Translated: CSVVGVSSGIEQFF.

This clonotype turned up a few times. This chain uses TRBV20-1 with TRBJ2-3, with D perhaps matching TRBD1 or TRBD2 (6 bases each). The CDR3 has 14 amino acids. Germline lookup yields CDR1 DFQATT and CDR2 SNEGSKA (reference sequence). The V gene lost 7 bases and the J gene lost 1 base, with 15 bases spanning the gap. CDR3 DNA sequence: TGCAGTGTCAGAAGGGGGGAGCGCACAGATACGCAGTATTTT. It yields the protein CSVRRGERTDTQYF.

This chain joins TRBV5-1 and TRBJ1-1; D remains ambiguous. Per the germline V gene, CDR1 is SGHRS and CDR2 is YFSETQ. Trimming removed 7 bases from V and 7 bases from J, with 11 bases in between. CDR3 length equals 11 residues. The CDR3 DNA sequence: TGCGCCAGCTCCTTGCAAAATGAAGCTTTCTTT. Residues: CASSLQNEAFF.

This clonotype was seen a handful of times. J is TRBJ2-5 and V is TRBV3-1; weak D call: TRBD2 (6 bases). Between the trimmed V and J ends, which lost 2 bases and 4 bases, there was a span of 11 bases. CDR3 length equals 14 residues. Germline CDR1 is LGHDT and CDR2 is YNNKEL (reference sequence). As DNA, the CDR3 is TGTGCCAGCAGCCAATCCGAGGGAGGAGAGACCCAGTACTTC. Translated: CASSQSEGGETQYF.

The chain is built from TRBV29-1 and TRBJ1-2, with D possibly matching TRBD1 (6 bases). This CDR3 contains 12 residues. Germline lookup yields CDR1 SQVTM and CDR2 ANQGSEA. Trimming stripped 7 bases from V and 6 bases from J, with 15 bases between. DNA of the CDR3: TGCAGCGGCTTCATACAGGGAGATGGCTACACCTTC. Amino acids: CSGFIQGDGYTF.

The chain carries TRBV7-3 and TRBJ1-6; D is ambiguous. Germline assignment: CDR1 SGHTA and CDR2 FQGTGA. The ends were cut back, 1 base at V and 7 bases at J, with 5 bases in the middle. This CDR3 has 13 amino acids. CDR3 protein: CASSLIENSPLHF. DNA of the CDR3: TGTGCCAGCAGCTTAATAGAGAATTCACCCCTCCACTTT.

This chain uses TRBV7-2 with TRBJ2-1; D may be TRBD1 (5 bases). Per germline, CDR1 SGHTA and CDR2 FQGNSA. The V end was cut by 5 bases, the J end by 15 bases, with 17 bases between. There are 12 residues in the CDR3. The CDR3 is CASSLSGHHGFF. For the CDR3, the DNA is TGTGCCAGCAGCCTATCCGGACACCACGGGTTCTTC.

The rearrangement joins TRBV7-2 to TRBJ2-1, with TRBD2 matching 10 bases. Germline CDR1 is SGHTA and CDR2 is FQGNSA. V lost 1 base to trimming and J lost 14 bases; unmatched junction nucleotides: 8. The CDR3 is 14 residues long. CDR3 nucleotides: TGTGCCAGCAGCTTAGGGACTAGCGGCTTGATGGAGTTCTTC. Protein: CASSLGTSGLMEFF.

This clonotype was counted only a few times. The CDR3 loop is CSVRTSPDTEAFF. CDR3 nucleotide sequence: TGCAGCGTTAGGACCTCCCCAGACACTGAAGCTTTCTTT. The chain links TRBV29-1 to TRBJ1-1, with D hard to call. The CDR3 extends over 13 amino acids. The germline V and J ends were trimmed by 5 bases and 3 bases, with 13 bases remaining between them. CDR1 is SQVTM, CDR2 ANQGSEA, per germline.